A selection of T cell receptor beta chains follows, all from one sample in a study of OX40 agonist ivuxolimab in advanced cancers. Assay: immunoSEQ multiplex PCR; the TCRdb copy retains only in-frame clones and omits some. The sample includes about 82,000 clones, over 80% of them seen just once. This material consisted of CD4+ or CD8+ T cells sorted from blood, taken in a trial of the OX40 agonist ivuxolimab. Receptor source: an adult with an advanced solid tumor such as melanoma, head and neck, liver or kidney cancer. Each CDR3 is given with its conserved first and last residue. A D gene is named only where the DNA matches it firmly. Only part of the rows carry a size: once, few, many, or a class if the clone is expanded.

d_call,j_call,v_call,clone_size,cdr3_nt,cdr3_aa
.,TRBJ1-2,TRBV30,.,TGTGCCTGGAGCCCGACAGGAACAAACTATGGCTACACCTTC,CAWSPTGTNYGYTF
.,TRBJ1-2,TRBV11-2,few,TGTGCCAGCAGCTTTTCGGGGGCCTATGGCTACACCTTC,CASSFSGAYGYTF
TRBD1,TRBJ2-1,TRBV7-2,.,TGTGCCAGCATCCTCGTACCGGGACAGGGGGCGTCAAATGAGCAGTTCTTC,CASILVPGQGASNEQFF
TRBD1,TRBJ2-5,TRBV4-1,.,TGCGCCAGCAGCCACTGGACAGGGGGCCACCAACAAGAGACCCAGTACTTC,CASSHWTGGHQQETQYF
TRBD1,TRBJ2-7,TRBV18,.,TGTGCCAGCTCACTCGCCGGGACAGGGGTTATCTACGAGCAGTACTTC,CASSLAGTGVIYEQYF
.,TRBJ1-6,TRBV27,.,TGTGCCAGCAGTTCCCCTTGGACAGTCTATAATTCACCCCTCCACTTT,CASSSPWTVYNSPLHF
.,TRBJ2-2,TRBV4-3,.,TGCGCCAGCAGCCAAGAGGTGGGAACCGGGGAGCTGTTTTTT,CASSQEVGTGELFF
.,TRBJ2-7,TRBV7-9,.,TGTGCCAGCAGCTTAGCCGTCCCGGGGGAGCAGTACTTC,CASSLAVPGEQYF
.,TRBJ2-3,TRBV7-2,.,TGTACCAGCAGCTATCGGTGGGGGCGCACAGATACGCAGTATTTT,CTSSYRWGRTDTQYF
.,TRBJ2-1,TRBV7-8,.,TGTGCCAGCAGCTTTTTCCGAGGGATTACCTACAATGAGCAGTTCTTC,CASSFFRGITYNEQFF
TRBD2,TRBJ2-7,TRBV27,.,TGTGCCAGCAGTTCGGGGGGTCACCTATACGAGCAGTACTTC,CASSSGGHLYEQYF